The next 10 T cell receptor beta chains were all read from a single sample in a study of blood T cell repertoires in COVID-19. Profiled with immunoSEQ multiplex PCR; TCRdb holds only in-frame clones, not every one. The data contain 50,000 or so clones, approximately 83% of them singletons. The sequenced sample consisted of peripheral blood. These receptors all stem from a man in his sixties or seventies with acute or convalescent COVID-19.

V gene TRBV19 combines with J gene TRBJ2-7; D ambiguous. Germline loops: CDR1 LNHDA, CDR2 SQIVND (reference sequence). Between the trimmed V and J ends, which lost 1 base and 0 bases, there was a span of 7 bases. The CDR3 totals 14 residues. CDR3 sequence reads: CASSIVQSSYEQYF. The CDR3 coding sequence is TGTGCCAGTAGTATAGTACAGAGCTCCTACGAGCAGTACTTC.

V usage is TRBV27 and J usage is TRBJ1-6, with 7 bases matching TRBD1. Germline V lookup: CDR1 MNHEY, CDR2 SMNVEV (reference sequence). The CDR3 has 15 residues. V gave up 7 bases and J gave up 2 bases; unmatched junction bases: 5. As DNA, the CDR3 is TGTGCCAGCAACCGACAGGGCACCTATAATTCACCCCTCCACTTT. It specifies CASNRQGTYNSPLHF.

J is TRBJ2-1 and V is TRBV24-1, with TRBD2 matching over 7 bases. The length of the CDR3 is 13 residues. V gave up 11 bases and J gave up 9 bases; unmatched junction bases: 12. Germline CDR1 KGHDR, CDR2 SFDVKD. CDR3 region: CAIAGLETFEQFF. In nucleotides, the CDR3 is TGTGCCATCGCCGGACTAGAGACTTTTGAGCAGTTCTTC.

This clone was counted only a few times. The genes are TRBV28 and TRBJ1-2; 8 bases are a match to TRBD1. V was pared by 5 bases and J by 8 bases, with 16 bases of the junction left unmatched. The germline gives CDR1 MDHEN, CDR2 SYDVKM. The CDR3 is 16 residues long. This CDR3 is CASSGLEQGEIWGYTF. The CDR3 DNA is TGTGCCAGCAGTGGATTGGAACAGGGGGAAATCTGGGGCTACACCTTC.

The chain combines TRBV7-2 with TRBJ1-3, with a possible D match to TRBD1 (6 bases). Germline V CDR1 and CDR2: SGHTA, FQGNSA. V gave up 5 bases and J gave up 2 bases, with 16 bases separating them. There are 16 residues in the CDR3. The CDR3 DNA reads as TGTGCCAGCAGCCCACACCAGACAGGTGCTGGAAACACCATATATTTT. Encoded protein: CASSPHQTGAGNTIYF.

This rearrangement joins TRBV7-9 to TRBJ2-1, with a tentative D call TRBD1 (6 bases). Germline V gives CDR1 SEHNR, CDR2 FQNEAQ (reference sequence). The CDR3 runs 15 residues. V gave up 5 bases and J gave up 3 bases, with 14 bases separating them. CDR3 residues: CASSPGQGSYNEQFF. CDR3 DNA: TGTGCCAGCAGCCCCGGCCAGGGGAGCTACAATGAGCAGTTCTTC.

The gene calls are TRBV7-2 and TRBJ1-1, with TRBD1 matching 8 bases. From germline, CDR1 is SGHTA and CDR2 FQGNSA. After removal of 2 bases from V and 4 bases from J, the junction contained 15 bases not matched to a gene. CDR3 length: 18 amino acids. This chain's CDR3 is CASSLYGTGGTLSTEAFF. DNA for the CDR3: TGTGCCAGCAGCTTATACGGGACAGGTGGAACTTTGAGCACTGAAGCTTTCTTT.

The gene calls are TRBV7-2 and TRBJ1-2, with 7 bases lining up with TRBD1. Germline CDR1 is SGHTA and CDR2 is FQGNSA. The CDR3 extends over 14 amino acids. V shed 5 bases, J shed 6 bases, and the junction held 9 bases outside the gene matches. CDR3 DNA: TGTGCCAGCAGCGCCCGGGACAGCATAAATGGCTACACCTTC. This translates into CASSARDSINGYTF.

The genes are TRBV7-2 and TRBJ1-2; D unresolved. Germline-derived CDR1 and CDR2 are SGHTA and FQGNSA. Trimming took off 5 bases at V and 4 bases at J, with 8 bases between the two ends. This CDR3 has 12 residues. CDR3 sequence: CASSPNSYGYTF. The CDR3 coding sequence is TGTGCCAGCAGCCCAAACAGCTATGGCTACACCTTC.

This clone showed up just once. The chain recombines TRBV7-9 with TRBJ2-6; D is perhaps TRBD1 (6 bases). CDR1 is SEHNR and CDR2 is FQNEAQ in the germline V gene (reference sequence). The V end was cut by 5 bases, the J end by 0 bases, with 8 bases between. The CDR3 runs to 15 residues. This CDR3 reads CASSLTGSGANVLTF. The CDR3 nucleotides are TGTGCCAGCAGCCTGACAGGCTCTGGGGCCAACGTCCTGACTTTC.